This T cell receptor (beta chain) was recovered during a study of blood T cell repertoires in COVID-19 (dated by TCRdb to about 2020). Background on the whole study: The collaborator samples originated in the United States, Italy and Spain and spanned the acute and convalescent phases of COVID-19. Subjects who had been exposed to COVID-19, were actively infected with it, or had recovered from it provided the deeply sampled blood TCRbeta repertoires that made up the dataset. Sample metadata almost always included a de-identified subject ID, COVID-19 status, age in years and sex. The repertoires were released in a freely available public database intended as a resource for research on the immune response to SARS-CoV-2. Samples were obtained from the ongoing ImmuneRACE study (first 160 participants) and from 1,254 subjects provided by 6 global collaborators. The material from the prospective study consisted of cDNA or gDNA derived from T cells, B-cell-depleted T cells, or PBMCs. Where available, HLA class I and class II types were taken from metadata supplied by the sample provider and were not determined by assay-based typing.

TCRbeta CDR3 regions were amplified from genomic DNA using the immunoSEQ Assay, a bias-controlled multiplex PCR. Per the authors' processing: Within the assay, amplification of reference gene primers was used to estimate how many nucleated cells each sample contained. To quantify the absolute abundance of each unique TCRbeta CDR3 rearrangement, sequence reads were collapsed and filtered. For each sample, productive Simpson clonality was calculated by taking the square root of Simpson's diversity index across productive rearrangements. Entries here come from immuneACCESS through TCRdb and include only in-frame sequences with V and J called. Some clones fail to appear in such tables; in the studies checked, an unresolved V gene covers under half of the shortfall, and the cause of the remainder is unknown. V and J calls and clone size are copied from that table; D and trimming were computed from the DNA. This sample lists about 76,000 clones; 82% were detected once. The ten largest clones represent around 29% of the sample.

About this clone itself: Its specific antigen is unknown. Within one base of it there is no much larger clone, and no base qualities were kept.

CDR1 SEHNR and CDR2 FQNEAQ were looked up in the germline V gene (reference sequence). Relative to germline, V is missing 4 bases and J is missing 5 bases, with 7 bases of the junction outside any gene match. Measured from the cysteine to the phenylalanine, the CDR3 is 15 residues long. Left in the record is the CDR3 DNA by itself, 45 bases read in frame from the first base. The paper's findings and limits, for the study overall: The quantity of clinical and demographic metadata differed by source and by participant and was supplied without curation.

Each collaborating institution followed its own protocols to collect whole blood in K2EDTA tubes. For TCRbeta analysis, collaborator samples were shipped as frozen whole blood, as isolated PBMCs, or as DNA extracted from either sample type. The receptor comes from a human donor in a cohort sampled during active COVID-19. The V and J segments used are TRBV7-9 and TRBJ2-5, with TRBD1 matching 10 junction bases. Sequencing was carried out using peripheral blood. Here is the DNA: TGTGCCAGCAGCTACCAGGGACAGGGGAAGGAGACCCAGTACTTC. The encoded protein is CASSYQGQGKETQYF.